This TCR beta chain was sequenced in a study of shared clonotypes between healthy human individuals. The CDR3 loop spans 14 amino acids. The ends lost 6 bases at V and 6 bases at J; junction bases unmatched: 6. The V gene's germline CDR1 is SGHTA and CDR2 FQGNSA. The repertoire was sequenced with immunoSEQ multiplex PCR; TCRdb's copy has only in-frame clones and lacks some. The sample has 2,500,000 or so clones; approximately 93% are singletons. The V gene is TRBV7-2, the J gene TRBJ1-5, with 9 bases aligning to TRBD1. The sequence was obtained from a man between 18 and 35 years old in good health. Some clones in this sample may be carry-over from other donors' samples. Source material: naive CD4+ T cells from PBMCs. Subset here: CD45RA+ positively selected. The CDR3 spells CASRDTGGSQPQHF. DNA for the CDR3: TGTGCCAGCAGAGACACAGGGGGCAGTCAGCCCCAGCATTTT.